The 25 T cell receptor beta chains reported below all come from one sample, sequenced in a study of T-cell memory formation after mild COVID-19. TCRdb independently ran MiXCR on the 5' RACE reads; one entry per CDR3 protein. Of approximately 300,000 distinct CDR3 sequences listed, approximately 19% are singletons. Sequenced: PBMCs or a T cell subset sorted from them (not recorded which). Every receptor here comes from a man in his late teens or twenties who had mild COVID-19 (a few samples of this study predate the infection). Cell type and time point are not known.

The sample holds many counts of this clonotype. The chain is built from TRBV7-2 and TRBJ1-2, with a weak D call TRBD1 (5 bases). Trimming took 4 bases from V and 8 from J, leaving 14 bases between them. The CDR3 length is 13 residues. Germline V CDR1 and CDR2: SGHTA, FQGNSA. The CDR3 nucleotides are TGTGCCAGCAGCTGGGGGATCGGAAAAGGCTACACCTTC. Its protein product is CASSWGIGKGYTF.

Only a few counts were recorded for this clonotype. This chain uses TRBV2 with TRBJ2-5, with 10 positions matching TRBD2. V shed 4 bases and J 5 bases; nucleotides not matched to a gene: 7. The CDR3 totals 15 residues. Per the germline V gene, CDR1 is SNHLY and CDR2 is FYNNEI. DNA for the CDR3: TGTGCCAGCAGTGGTTCTAGCGGGGGATTGGAGACCCAGTACTTC. Encoded protein: CASSGSSGGLETQYF.

This clonotype showed up many times. The chain joins TRBV7-6 to TRBJ2-7; a possible D gene is TRBD1 (6 bases). V was shortened by 2 bases and J by 5 bases, with 16 bases between the two germline ends. The germline V gene has CDR1 SGHVS and CDR2 FNYEAQ. This CDR3 comprises 15 residues. The CDR3 DNA reads as TGTGCCAGCAGCTTATCGGACAGCTTGTCGGACGAGCAGTACGTC. It is translated as CASSLSDSLSDEQYV.

The chain uses TRBV4-1 and TRBJ2-3; possible D gene TRBD2, 6 bases. The CDR3 covers 16 residues. The ends were cut back, 2 bases at V and 2 bases at J, with 14 bases in the middle. CDR1 and CDR2 from the germline V gene are MGHRA and YSYEKL. The CDR3 is CASSQLGRDLTDTQYF. The CDR3 DNA is TGCGCCAGCAGCCAATTAGGGCGGGACCTCACAGATACGCAGTATTTT.

This clonotype came up once. The rearrangement joins TRBV11-2 to TRBJ2-3; tentative D call: TRBD1 (5 bases). CDR3 size: 15 residues. Germline V gene lookup returns CDR1 SGHAT and CDR2 FQNNGV. V lost 5 bases to trimming and J lost 3 bases, with 15 bases between them. The CDR3 region is CASSRNQGSTDTQYF. DNA of the CDR3: TGTGCCAGCAGCCGTAACCAGGGTTCTACAGATACGCAGTATTTT.

V usage is TRBV29-1 and J usage is TRBJ2-3; no clear D. The CDR3 runs to 14 residues. The V and J ends lost 0 bases and 4 bases respectively, with 11 bases between them. Germline lookup yields CDR1 SQVTM and CDR2 ANQGSEA. CDR3 loop: CSVEDERDSDTQYF. The CDR3 coding sequence is TGCAGCGTTGAAGATGAGAGAGATTCAGATACGCAGTATTTT.

The chain combines TRBV20-1 with TRBJ2-7; D gene ambiguous. The ends were cut back, 4 bases at V and 1 base at J, with 8 bases in the middle. The V gene's germline CDR1 is DFQATT and CDR2 SNEGSKA (reference sequence). The CDR3 is 12 amino acids. CDR3 protein: CSAKVRSYEQYV. The CDR3 DNA sequence: TGCAGTGCTAAGGTCCGGTCCTACGAGCAGTACGTC.

Here the CDR3 reads CATVPRFGNTIYF. CDR3 DNA: TGTGCCACCGTGCCGAGGTTTGGAAACACCATATATTTT. The V and J genes are TRBV24-1 and TRBJ1-3, with unresolved D. CDR3 length equals 13 residues. V shed 9 bases and J shed 3 bases, with 11 bases lying between them. Germline V CDR1 and CDR2: KGHDR, SFDVKD.

The gene calls are TRBV6-5 and TRBJ1-2, with no clear D. This CDR3 contains 13 residues. With 8 bases removed from V and 4 bases from J, the gap between germline ends came to 14 bases. Germline V gives CDR1 MNHEY, CDR2 SVGAGI. The CDR3 is CASHGNLAYGYTF. The CDR3 DNA reads TGTGCCAGCCACGGGAACTTAGCCTATGGCTACACCTTC.

This clonotype has more than one count but fewer than ten. This chain uses TRBV12-3 or TRBV12-4 with TRBJ2-5, with a tentative D call TRBD1 (5 bases). This CDR3 is 15 amino acids long. Deletions cut 3 bases from V and 0 bases from J, with 11 bases between. The DNA for the CDR3 is TGTGCCAGCAGTTTGAATAGGGGATACCAAGAGACCCAGTACTTC. Its translation: CASSLNRGYQETQYF.

This clonotype was seen a handful of times. V is TRBV4-3 and J is TRBJ2-2; no definite D call. Germline CDR1 and CDR2: LGHNA and YSLEER. CDR3 size: 14 residues. Trimming cost V 3 bases and J 7 bases, with 12 bases left between them. CDR3 in amino acids: CASSQEARIGELFF. As DNA, the CDR3 is TGCGCCAGCAGCCAGGAAGCCCGGATCGGGGAGCTGTTTTTT.

This clonotype was seen only a few times. In DNA, the CDR3 is TGTGCCAGCAGCCCAGGTGGACAGGGTTTTCAGCCCCAGCATTTT. Protein: CASSPGGQGFQPQHF. The chain uses TRBV7-6 and TRBJ1-5; 8 nucleotides agree with TRBD1. V was clipped by 5 bases and J by 6 bases; unmatched bases: 9. Germline CDR1 reads SGHVS; CDR2 reads FNYEAQ. The CDR3 consists of 15 residues.

CDR3 in DNA: TGTGCCAGCAGTTACGAGGGGTGGGAGACCCAGTACTTC. Translated, it gives CASSYEGWETQYF. The rearrangement uses TRBV6-2 or TRBV6-3 and TRBJ2-5; D is tentatively TRBD1 or TRBD2 (5 bases each). The V end was cut by 2 bases, the J end by 5 bases, with 9 bases between. The CDR3 contains 13 residues. The germline CDR1 and CDR2 sequences are MNHEY and SVGEGT.

This clonotype occurred a few times. CDR3 amino acids: CASSLGDLRGEKLFF. The CDR3 DNA reads TGTGCCAGCAGCTTAGGCGACCTCAGGGGTGAAAAACTGTTTTTT. The V call is TRBV7-9, the J call TRBJ1-4, with D tentatively TRBD1 (6 bases). Trimming removed 1 base from V and 7 bases from J, with 13 bases in between. Germline V CDR1 and CDR2: SEHNR, FQNEAQ (reference sequence). This CDR3 spans 15 amino acids.

The chain carries TRBV12-3 or TRBV12-4 and TRBJ1-1; maybe TRBD1 (5 bases). V lost 5 bases to trimming and J lost 4 bases, with 17 bases between them. The length of the CDR3 is 15 residues. CDR3 sequence (DNA): TGTGCCAGCAGTCCGCAGACAGACTTAGGCACTGAAGCTTTCTTT. Protein sequence: CASSPQTDLGTEAFF.

There are a few counts of this clonotype. The V call is TRBV12-3 or TRBV12-4, the J call TRBJ1-1, with unresolved D. The V and J ends lost 3 bases and 0 bases respectively, with 8 bases between them. The CDR3 totals 14 residues. The CDR3 spells CASSLTRVNTEAFF. The CDR3 DNA sequence: TGTGCCAGCAGTTTGACGAGAGTGAACACTGAAGCTTTCTTT.

V usage is TRBV5-1 and J usage is TRBJ2-1; 7 nucleotides agree with TRBD2. The V segment lost 4 bases and the J segment 6 bases; nucleotides outside the gene matches: 4. The CDR3 consists of 13 residues. Germline V gene lookup returns CDR1 SGHRS and CDR2 YFSETQ. DNA for the CDR3: TGCGCCAGCAGCCCGACTAGCCCCAATGAGCAGTTCTTC. Amino acid sequence: CASSPTSPNEQFF.

The chain has TRBV10-1 and TRBJ2-7; D perhaps matches TRBD1 (5 bases). The CDR3 extends over 13 amino acids. In germline, CDR1 is WNHNN, CDR2 SYGVQD (reference sequence). Trimming took 5 bases from V and 3 from J, leaving 11 bases between them. This CDR3 is CASSPGSRYEQYF. In nucleotides, the CDR3 is TGCGCCAGCAGTCCAGGGTCTCGCTACGAGCAGTACTTC.

This clonotype was recorded a few times. V usage is TRBV7-9 and J usage is TRBJ1-2; D possibly corresponds to TRBD1 (6 bases). CDR3 length equals 14 residues. Trimming took off 2 bases at V and 7 bases at J, with 14 bases between the two ends. The V gene's germline CDR1 is SEHNR and CDR2 FQNEAQ (reference sequence). The DNA for the CDR3 is TGTGCCAGCAGCTTAATGGAGACGACAGGTGGCTACACCTTC. Its protein product is CASSLMETTGGYTF.

The chain recombines TRBV20-1 with TRBJ2-1; D gene ambiguous. The V end lost 4 bases, the J end lost 6 bases, and 7 bases lay between the germline ends. The CDR3 is made up of 11 amino acids. CDR1 and CDR2 (germline): DFQATT, SNEGSKA (reference sequence). CDR3 amino acids: CSAINVNEQFF. CDR3 bases: TGCAGTGCTATTAACGTCAATGAGCAGTTCTTC.

This clonotype was observed many times. V usage is TRBV4-1 and J usage is TRBJ2-5, with D uncertain. The CDR3 covers 12 residues. CDR1 MGHRA and CDR2 YSYEKL come from the germline V gene. The germline V and J ends were trimmed by 1 base and 5 bases, with 5 bases remaining between them. The CDR3 bases are TGCGCCAGCAGCCAAGGTGGGGAGACCCAGTACTTC. It translates to CASSQGGETQYF.

V is TRBV3-1 and J is TRBJ2-2; perhaps TRBD2 as D (5 bases). The CDR3 is 13 amino acids. Per the germline V gene, CDR1 is LGHDT and CDR2 is YNNKEL (reference sequence). V lost 4 bases, J lost 9 bases, and 12 bases lay in between. CDR3 bases: TGTGCCAGCAGCCCGACCGGGATCCGGGAGCTGTTTTTT. Protein sequence: CASSPTGIRELFF. Full variable domain (rest looked up from reference TRBV3-1 and TRBJ2-2): DTAVSQTPKYLVTQMGNDKSIKCEQNLGHDTMYWYKQDSKKFLKIMFSYNNKELIINETVPNRFSPKSPDKAHLNLHINSLELGDSAVYFCASSPTGIRELFFGEGSRLTVL.

This clonotype was detected only a few times. The gene calls are TRBV6-1 and TRBJ2-5; TRBD1 agrees at 7 bases. The J segment lost 5 bases and the V segment lost 7 bases, leaving 7 bases of the junction unmatched. CDR3 length: 13 amino acids. CDR1 is MNHNS and CDR2 is SASEGT in the germline V gene. CDR3 nucleotide sequence: TGTGCCAGCATTATGACAGGGCTGGAGACCCAGTACTTC. As protein: CASIMTGLETQYF.

This sequence joins TRBV28 and TRBJ1-2; D is ambiguous. Germline V gives CDR1 MDHEN, CDR2 SYDVKM. The length of the CDR3 is 12 residues. Trimming pared 7 bases from V and 2 bases from J, leaving 8 bases between. The CDR3 DNA reads as TGTGCCAGCATCCGTGACAACTATGGCTACACCTTC. Translation gives CASIRDNYGYTF.

The rearrangement uses TRBV12-3 or TRBV12-4 and TRBJ2-7; D is unclear. This CDR3 contains 10 residues. V was clipped by 11 bases and J by 0 bases, with 5 bases between them. The CDR3 DNA is TGTGCCCCCGACTCCTACGAGCAGTACGTC. This translates into CAPDSYEQYV.